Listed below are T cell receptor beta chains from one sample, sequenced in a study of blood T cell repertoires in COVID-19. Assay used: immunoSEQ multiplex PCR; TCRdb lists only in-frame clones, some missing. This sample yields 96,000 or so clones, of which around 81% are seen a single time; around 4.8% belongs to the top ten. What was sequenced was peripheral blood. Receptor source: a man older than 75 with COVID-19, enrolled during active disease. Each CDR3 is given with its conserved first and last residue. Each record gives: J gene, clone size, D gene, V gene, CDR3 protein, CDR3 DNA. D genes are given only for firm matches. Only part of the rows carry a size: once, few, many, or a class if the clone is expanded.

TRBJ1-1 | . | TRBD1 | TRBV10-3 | CAVSGGNLNTEAFF | TGTGCCGTCTCAGGGGGGAACCTGAACACTGAAGCTTTCTTT
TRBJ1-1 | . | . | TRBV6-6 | CASSYSIQGPPKEAFF | TGTGCCAGCAGTTACTCGATACAGGGACCTCCCAAGGAAGCTTTCTTT
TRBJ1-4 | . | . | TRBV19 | CASRGPHLVNEKLFF | TGTGCCAGTAGGGGGCCACATCTAGTTAATGAAAAACTGTTTTTT
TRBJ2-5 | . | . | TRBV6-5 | CASSRYQETQYF | TGTGCCAGCAGCCGGTACCAAGAGACCCAGTACTTC
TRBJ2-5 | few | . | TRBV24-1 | CATSDGGVRGETQYF | TGTGCCACCAGTGATGGAGGGGTACGGGGAGAGACCCAGTACTTC
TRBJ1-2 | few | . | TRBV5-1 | CASSLQGPNYGYTF | TGCGCCAGCAGCTTACAGGGACCTAACTATGGCTACACCTTC
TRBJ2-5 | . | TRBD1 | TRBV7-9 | CAATSVTGGTETQYF | TGTGCCGCCACGAGTGTGACAGGGGGGACCGAGACCCAGTACTTC
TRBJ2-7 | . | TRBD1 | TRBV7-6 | CASSFDRVNEQYF | TGTGCCAGCAGCTTTGACAGGGTAAACGAGCAGTACTTC
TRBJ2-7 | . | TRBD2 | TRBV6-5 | CASSYKRGGLWYEQYF | TGTGCCAGCAGTTACAAGCGGGGGGGCCTTTGGTACGAGCAGTACTTC
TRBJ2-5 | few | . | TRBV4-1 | CASSPRLEGQETQYF | TGCGCCAGCAGCCCAAGACTAGAGGGCCAAGAGACCCAGTACTTC
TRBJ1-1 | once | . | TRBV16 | CASSLLAGTEAFF | TGTGCCAGCAGCCTCCTCGCGGGCACTGAAGCTTTCTTT
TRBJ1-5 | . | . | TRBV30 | CAWSEYGFDQPQHF | TGTGCCTGGAGTGAGTACGGTTTCGATCAGCCCCAGCATTTT
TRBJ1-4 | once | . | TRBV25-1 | CASSPRTATNEKLFF | TGTGCCAGCAGTCCACGGACAGCAACTAATGAAAAACTGTTTTTT
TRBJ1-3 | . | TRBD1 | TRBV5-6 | CASSSGTGGTGNTIYF | TGTGCCAGCAGCTCCGGGACAGGGGGGACTGGAAACACCATATATTTT
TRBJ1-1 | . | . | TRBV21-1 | CASSKDAKRGRRAAFF | TGTGCCAGCAGCAAAGATGCTAAAAGGGGGCGAAGGGCAGCTTTCTTT
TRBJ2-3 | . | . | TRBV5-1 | CASSVSRGPGTDTQYF | TGCGCCAGCAGCGTCAGCAGGGGTCCTGGCACAGATACGCAGTATTTT
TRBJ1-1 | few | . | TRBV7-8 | CASSPRVEGEAFF | TGTGCCAGCAGCCCCCGCGTCGAGGGTGAAGCTTTCTTT
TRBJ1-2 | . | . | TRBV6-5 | CASSKNRQSAYGYTF | TGTGCCAGCAGTAAAAACAGACAGTCCGCCTATGGCTACACCTTC
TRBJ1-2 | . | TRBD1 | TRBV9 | CASSVGQGYGYTF | TGTGCCAGCAGCGTAGGACAGGGTTATGGCTACACCTTC
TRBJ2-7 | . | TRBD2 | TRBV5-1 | CASSLTSDSYEQYF | TGCGCCAGCAGCTTGACTAGCGACTCCTACGAGCAGTACTTC
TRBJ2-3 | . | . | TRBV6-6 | CASSYGRSTDTQYF | TGTGCCAGCAGTTACGGGAGAAGCACAGATACGCAGTATTTT
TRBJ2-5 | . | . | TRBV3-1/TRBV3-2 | CASSQGWERYIETQYF | TGTGCCAGCAGCCAAGGTTGGGAGCGGTACATTGAGACCCAGTACTTC
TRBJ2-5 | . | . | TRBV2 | CASSLGTGRSETQYF | TGTGCCAGCAGCCTCGGTACAGGGCGATCGGAGACCCAGTACTTC
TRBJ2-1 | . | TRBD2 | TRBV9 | CASSAQGLAGGSYNEQFF | TGTGCCAGCAGCGCCCAGGGACTAGCGGGGGGCTCGTACAATGAGCAGTTCTTC
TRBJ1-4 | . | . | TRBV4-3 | CASSQDSGEKLFF | TGCGCCAGCAGCCAAGATTCAGGGGAAAAACTGTTTTTT
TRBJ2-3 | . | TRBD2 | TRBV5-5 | CASSLGLAGDPSTDTQYF | TGTGCCAGCAGCTTGGGACTAGCGGGGGACCCTAGCACAGATACGCAGTATTTT
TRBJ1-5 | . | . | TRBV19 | CASTDRYGSNQPQHF | TGTGCCAGTACCGACAGGTACGGAAGCAATCAGCCCCAGCATTTT
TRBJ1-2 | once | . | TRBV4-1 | CASSQDKRWRDGYTF | TGCGCCAGCAGCCAAGATAAGCGGTGGAGGGATGGCTACACCTTC
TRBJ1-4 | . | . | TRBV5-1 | CASSLRASVNEKLFF | TGCGCCAGCAGCTTAAGAGCCAGCGTTAATGAAAAACTGTTTTTT
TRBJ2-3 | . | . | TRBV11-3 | CASSLEGGDTQYF | TGTGCCAGCAGCTTAGAGGGAGGAGATACGCAGTATTTT
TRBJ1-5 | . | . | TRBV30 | CAWSVHGDQPQHF | TGTGCCTGGAGTGTACACGGAGATCAGCCCCAGCATTTT
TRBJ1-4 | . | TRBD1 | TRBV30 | CAWETGFNEKLFF | TGTGCCTGGGAGACAGGGTTCAATGAAAAACTGTTTTTT
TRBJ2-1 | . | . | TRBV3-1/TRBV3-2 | CASSQVENEQFF | TGTGCCAGCAGCCAAGTTGAGAATGAGCAGTTCTTC
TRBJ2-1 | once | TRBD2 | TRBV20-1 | CSASRAGAYNEQFF | TGCAGTGCTAGTCGTGCGGGGGCCTACAATGAGCAGTTCTTC
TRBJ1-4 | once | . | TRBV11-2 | CASSPGVGPLGKYELFF | TGTGCCAGCAGCCCGGGGGTAGGACCGCTGGGAAAATATGAACTGTTTTTT
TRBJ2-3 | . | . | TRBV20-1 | CSASRQVLTDTQYF | TGCAGTGCTAGTCGTCAGGTCCTGACAGATACGCAGTATTTT
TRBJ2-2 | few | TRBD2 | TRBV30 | CAWGGLAGGHGGELFF | TGTGCCTGGGGTGGACTAGCGGGAGGGCACGGCGGGGAGCTGTTTTTT
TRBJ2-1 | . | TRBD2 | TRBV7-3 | CASSPSGTSKIEQFF | TGTGCCAGCAGCCCCTCCGGGACTAGCAAAATTGAGCAGTTCTTC
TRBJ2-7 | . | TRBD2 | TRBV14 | CASSPRLAPTYEQYF | TGTGCCAGCAGCCCCCGACTAGCCCCTACCTACGAGCAGTACTTC
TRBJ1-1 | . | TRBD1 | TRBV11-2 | CASSLRTGVLNTEAFF | TGTGCCAGCAGCTTGAGGACAGGGGTTTTGAACACTGAAGCTTTCTTT
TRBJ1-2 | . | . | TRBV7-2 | CASSLGSKDYGYTF | TGTGCCAGCAGCTTAGGGAGTAAGGACTATGGCTACACCTTC
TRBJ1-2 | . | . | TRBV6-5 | CASSYGQVYGYTF | TGTGCCAGCAGTTACGGGCAGGTATATGGCTACACCTTC
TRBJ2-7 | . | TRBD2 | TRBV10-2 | CASRPGTSGSYEQYF | TGCGCCAGCAGACCGGGGACTAGCGGGAGCTACGAGCAGTACTTC
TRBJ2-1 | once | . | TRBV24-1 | CATSEGHFDEQFF | TGTGCCACCAGTGAAGGACATTTCGATGAGCAGTTCTTC
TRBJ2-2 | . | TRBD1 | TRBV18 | CASSRRDRGVLFF | TGTGCCAGCTCACGACGGGACAGGGGAGTGCTGTTTTTT